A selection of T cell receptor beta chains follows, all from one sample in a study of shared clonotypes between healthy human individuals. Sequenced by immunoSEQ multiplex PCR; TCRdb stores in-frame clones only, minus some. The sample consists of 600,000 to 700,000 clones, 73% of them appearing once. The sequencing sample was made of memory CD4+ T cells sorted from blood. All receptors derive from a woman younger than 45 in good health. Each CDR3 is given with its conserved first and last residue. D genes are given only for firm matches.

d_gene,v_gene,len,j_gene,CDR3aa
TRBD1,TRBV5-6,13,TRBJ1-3,CASSPTGTGTIYF
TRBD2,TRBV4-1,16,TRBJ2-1,CASSHLLAGGPNEQFF
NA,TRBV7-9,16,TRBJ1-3,CASSFLGGDGGNTIYF
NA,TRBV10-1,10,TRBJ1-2,CASTLRGYTF
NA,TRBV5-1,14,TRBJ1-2,CASSPGQTNYGYTF
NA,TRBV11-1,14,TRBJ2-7,CASSLRGAAYEQYF
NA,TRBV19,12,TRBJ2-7,CASSASPYEQYF
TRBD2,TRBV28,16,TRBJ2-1,CASSPLAGGRFNEQFF
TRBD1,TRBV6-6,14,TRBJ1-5,CASRLSGEGAPQHF
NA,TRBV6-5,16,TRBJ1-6,CASSYSGAHFNSPLHF
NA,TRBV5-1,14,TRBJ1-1,CASSVGDVVTEAFF
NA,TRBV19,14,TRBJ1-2,CASSMRTENYGYTF
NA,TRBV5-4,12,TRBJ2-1,CASSWSWNEQFF
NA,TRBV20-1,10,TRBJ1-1,CSASNAEAFF
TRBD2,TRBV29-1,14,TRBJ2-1,CSVGRGSSYNEQFF
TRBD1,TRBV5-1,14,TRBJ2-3,CASSTGTGGNTQYF
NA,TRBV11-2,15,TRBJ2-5,CASSLEGARGETQYF
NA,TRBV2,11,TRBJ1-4,CARSQGEKLFF
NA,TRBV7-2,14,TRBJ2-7,CASSWGHHYGEQYF
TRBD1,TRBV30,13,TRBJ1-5,CAWSEQGGQPQHF
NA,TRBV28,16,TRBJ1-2,CASSSDLGQPTYGYTF
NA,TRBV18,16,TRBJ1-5,CASSPAGVYSNQPQHF
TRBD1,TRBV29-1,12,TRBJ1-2,CSARDRIYGYTF
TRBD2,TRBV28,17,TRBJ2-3,CASSLRGREGESDTQYF
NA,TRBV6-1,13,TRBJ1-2,CASSQADSYGYTF
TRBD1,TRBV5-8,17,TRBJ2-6,CASRPRDRGFGANVLTF
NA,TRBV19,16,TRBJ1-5,CASRIIPARHNQPQHF
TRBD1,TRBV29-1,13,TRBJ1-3,CSVRQGAGNTIYF
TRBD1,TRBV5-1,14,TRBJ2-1,CASSSPRQGSEQFF
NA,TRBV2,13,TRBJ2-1,CASTVGVYNEQFF
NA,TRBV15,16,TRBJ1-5,CATSRSGRRISQPQHF
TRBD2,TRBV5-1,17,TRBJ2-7,CASKRLAGADFPYEQYF